This T cell receptor beta chain emerged from a study of T-cell memory formation after mild COVID-19. With 4 bases clipped from V and 1 base from J, the junction kept 5 bases outside the gene matches. Germline CDR1 MNHEY, CDR2 SMNVEV (reference sequence). The CDR3 totals 15 residues. This clonotype was counted between two and nine times. TCRdb analysed the 5' RACE reads with MiXCR anew, one entry per CDR3 protein. This table holds tens of thousands of distinct CDR3 sequences, roughly 15% found once. Material: PBMCs or a T cell subset sorted from them (not recorded which). The TCR comes from a man aged 18 to 29 who had mild COVID-19 (a few samples of this study predate the infection). Cell type and time point are not known. The chain uses TRBV27 and TRBJ2-5; TRBD1 matches 8 bases. CDR3 region: CASSSRQGRQETQYF. CDR3 DNA sequence: TGTGCCAGCAGTTCCAGACAGGGGCGCCAAGAGACCCAGTACTTC.